Here is one T cell receptor beta chain with its context. In the authors' methods: From reference gene primer amplification, estimates of nucleated cell counts were derived. Method: immunoSEQ multiplex PCR; TCRdb's copy keeps in-frame clones and lacks some. V and J calls and clone size follow that table, whereas D and trimming were derived from the DNA. Among around 72,000 clones, more than 70% were seen once, and the ten largest hold 5.5% to 7%. The data stem from a study of blood T cell repertoires in COVID-19. With V trimmed by 0 bases and J by 7 bases, 8 bases remained unmatched. Looked up from germline, CDR1 is SGHRS and CDR2 is YFSETQ. The length of the CDR3 is 16 residues.

This sequence originates from a woman in her seventies with acute or convalescent COVID-19. The material sequenced was peripheral blood. The chain is built from TRBV5-1 and TRBJ1-4; 8 nucleotides line up with TRBD1. DNA of the CDR3: TGCGCCAGCAGCTTGGAAGTGGGCAGGGGGCGTGAAAAACTGTTTTTT. Translation gives CASSLEVGRGREKLFF.